This T cell receptor (beta chain) was observed in a study of CD8 T cells in Susac syndrome. CDR1 and CDR2 (germline): LGHDT, YNNKEL (reference sequence). CDR3 length equals 14 residues. Losses at the gene ends were 6 bases for V and 2 bases for J; bases not matched to a gene: 5. Treatment-naive patients with stable or active relapsing-remitting disease were the multiple sclerosis controls. Study findings and constraints: Individuals included in the TCR sequencing and HLA analysis were acknowledged by the study to be relatively few in number.

The RNA input was roughly 0.45 to 1 ug, and it was reverse transcribed with random hexamers. TCRdb used MiXCR to reprocess the immunoSEQ multiplex PCR reads, holding one entry per CDR3 protein. In the table there are some 190,000 distinct CDR3 sequences, approximately 94% of which are singletons. This clonotype was observed a single time. Antigen unknown. The chain combines TRBV3-1 with TRBJ2-7, with 9 bases lining up with TRBD1. The sequence was collected from a human donor with multiple sclerosis. The sample comprised CD4+ T cells from PBMCs. Here the CDR3 DNA reads TGTGCCAGCAGGTTCCGGACAGGGGCCTACGAGCAGTACTTC. It is translated as CASRFRTGAYEQYF.